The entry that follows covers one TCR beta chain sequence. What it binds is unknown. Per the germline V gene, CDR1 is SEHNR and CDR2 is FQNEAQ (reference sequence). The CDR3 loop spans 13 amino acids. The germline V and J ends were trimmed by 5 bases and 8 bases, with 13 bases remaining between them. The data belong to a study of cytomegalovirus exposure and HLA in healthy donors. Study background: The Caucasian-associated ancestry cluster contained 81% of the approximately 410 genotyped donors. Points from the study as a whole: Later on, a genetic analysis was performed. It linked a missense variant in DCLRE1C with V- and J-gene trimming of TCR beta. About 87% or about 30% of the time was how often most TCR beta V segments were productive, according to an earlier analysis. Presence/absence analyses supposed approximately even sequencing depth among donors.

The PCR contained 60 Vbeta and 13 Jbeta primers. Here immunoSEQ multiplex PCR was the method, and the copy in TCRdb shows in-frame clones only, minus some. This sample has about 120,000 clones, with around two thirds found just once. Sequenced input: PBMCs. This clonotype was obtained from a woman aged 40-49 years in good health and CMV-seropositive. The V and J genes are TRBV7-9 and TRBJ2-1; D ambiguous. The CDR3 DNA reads TGTGCCAGCAGCCCTCCTAGGTCAGATGAGCAGTTCTTC. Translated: CASSPPRSDEQFF.